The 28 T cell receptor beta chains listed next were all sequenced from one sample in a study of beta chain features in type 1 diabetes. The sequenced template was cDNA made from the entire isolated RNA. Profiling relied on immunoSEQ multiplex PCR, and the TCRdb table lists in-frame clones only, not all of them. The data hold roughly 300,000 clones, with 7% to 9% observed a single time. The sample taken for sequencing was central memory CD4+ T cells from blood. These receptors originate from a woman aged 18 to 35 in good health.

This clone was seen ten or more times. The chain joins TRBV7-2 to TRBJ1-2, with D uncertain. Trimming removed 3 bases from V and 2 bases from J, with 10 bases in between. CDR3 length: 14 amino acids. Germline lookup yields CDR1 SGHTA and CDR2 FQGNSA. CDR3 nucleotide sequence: TGTGCCAGCAGCTTGCAACACCCGAACTATGGCTACACCTTC. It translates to CASSLQHPNYGYTF.

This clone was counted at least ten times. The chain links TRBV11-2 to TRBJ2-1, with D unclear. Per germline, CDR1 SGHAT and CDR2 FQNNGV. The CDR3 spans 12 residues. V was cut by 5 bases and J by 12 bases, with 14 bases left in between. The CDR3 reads CASSVVGRRQFF. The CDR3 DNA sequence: TGTGCCAGCAGCGTAGTAGGACGGAGGCAGTTCTTC. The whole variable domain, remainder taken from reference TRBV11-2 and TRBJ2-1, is EAGVAQSPRYKIIEKRQSVAFWCNPISGHATLYWYQQILGQGPKLLIQFQNNGVVDDSQLPKDRFSAERLKGVDSTLKIQPAKLEDSAVYLCASSVVGRRQFFGPGTRLTVL.

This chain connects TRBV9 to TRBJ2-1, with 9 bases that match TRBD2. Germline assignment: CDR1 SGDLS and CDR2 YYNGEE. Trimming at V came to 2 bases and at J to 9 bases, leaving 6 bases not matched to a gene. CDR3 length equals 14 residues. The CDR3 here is CASSVGGRAREQFF. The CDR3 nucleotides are TGTGCCAGCAGCGTGGGCGGGAGGGCCCGTGAGCAGTTCTTC.

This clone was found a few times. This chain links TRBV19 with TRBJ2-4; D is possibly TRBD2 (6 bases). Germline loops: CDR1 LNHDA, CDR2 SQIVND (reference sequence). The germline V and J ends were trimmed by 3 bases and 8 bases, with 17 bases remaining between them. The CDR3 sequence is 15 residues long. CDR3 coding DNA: TGTGCCAGTAGTATGGTAAGGGGAGCGGGCCACATTCAGTACTTC. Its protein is CASSMVRGAGHIQYF.

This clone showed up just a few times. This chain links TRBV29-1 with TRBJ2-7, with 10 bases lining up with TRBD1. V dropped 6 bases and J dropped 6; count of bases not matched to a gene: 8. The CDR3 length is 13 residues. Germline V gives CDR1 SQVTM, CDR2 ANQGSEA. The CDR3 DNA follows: TGCAGCGTGGGGGGACAGGGGCCCGGCGAGCAGTACTTC. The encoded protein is CSVGGQGPGEQYF.

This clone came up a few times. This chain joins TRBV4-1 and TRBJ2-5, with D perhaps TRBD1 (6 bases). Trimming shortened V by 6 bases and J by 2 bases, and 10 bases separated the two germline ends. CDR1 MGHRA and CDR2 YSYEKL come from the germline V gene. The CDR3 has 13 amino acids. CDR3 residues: CASRGTGQETQYF. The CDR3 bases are TGCGCCAGCAGAGGCACAGGGCAAGAGACCCAGTACTTC.

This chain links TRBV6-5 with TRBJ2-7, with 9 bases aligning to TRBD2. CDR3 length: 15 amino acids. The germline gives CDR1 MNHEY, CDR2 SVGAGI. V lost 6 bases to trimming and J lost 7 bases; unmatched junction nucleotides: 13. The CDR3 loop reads CASRQSSGTPLEQYF. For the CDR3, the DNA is TGTGCCAGCAGACAATCTAGCGGGACACCTTTGGAGCAGTACTTC.

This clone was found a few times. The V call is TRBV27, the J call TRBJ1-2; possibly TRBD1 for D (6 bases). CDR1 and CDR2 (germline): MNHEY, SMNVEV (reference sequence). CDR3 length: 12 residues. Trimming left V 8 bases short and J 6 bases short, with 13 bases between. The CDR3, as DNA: TGTGCCAGCTCCCAGGGGTTGAATGGCTACACCTTC. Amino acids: CASSQGLNGYTF.

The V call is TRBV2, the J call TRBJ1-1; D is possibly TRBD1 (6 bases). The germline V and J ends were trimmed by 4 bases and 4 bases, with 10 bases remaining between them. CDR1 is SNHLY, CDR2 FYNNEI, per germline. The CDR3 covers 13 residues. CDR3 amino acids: CASSGQGGTEAFF. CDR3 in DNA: TGTGCCAGCAGTGGTCAAGGGGGCACTGAAGCTTTCTTT. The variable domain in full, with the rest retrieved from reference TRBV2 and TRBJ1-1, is EPEVTQTPSHQVTQMGQEVILRCVPISNHLYFYWYRQILGQKVEFLVSFYNNEISEKSEIFDDQFSVERPDGSNFTLKIRSTKLEDSAMYFCASSGQGGTEAFFGQGTRLTVV.

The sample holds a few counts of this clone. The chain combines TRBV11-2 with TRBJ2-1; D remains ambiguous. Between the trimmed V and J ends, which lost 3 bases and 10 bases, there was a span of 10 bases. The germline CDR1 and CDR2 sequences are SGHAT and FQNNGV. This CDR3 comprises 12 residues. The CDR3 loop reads CASSFNRAEQFF. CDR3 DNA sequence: TGTGCCAGCAGCTTTAACCGGGCGGAGCAGTTCTTC.

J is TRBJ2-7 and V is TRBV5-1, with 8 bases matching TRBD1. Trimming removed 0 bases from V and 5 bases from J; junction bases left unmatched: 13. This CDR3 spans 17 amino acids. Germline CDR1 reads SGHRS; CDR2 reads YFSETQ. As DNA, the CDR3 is TGCGCCAGCAGCTTGGCCTTTCAGGGGGCCAAACAGGACGAGCAGTACTTC. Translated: CASSLAFQGAKQDEQYF.

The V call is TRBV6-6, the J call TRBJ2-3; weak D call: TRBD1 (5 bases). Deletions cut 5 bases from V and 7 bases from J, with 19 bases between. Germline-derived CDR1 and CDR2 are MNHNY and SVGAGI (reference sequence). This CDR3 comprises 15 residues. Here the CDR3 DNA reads TGTGCCAGCAGTCCCGAGGATTGGGGCGGTAATACGCAGTATTTT. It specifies CASSPEDWGGNTQYF.

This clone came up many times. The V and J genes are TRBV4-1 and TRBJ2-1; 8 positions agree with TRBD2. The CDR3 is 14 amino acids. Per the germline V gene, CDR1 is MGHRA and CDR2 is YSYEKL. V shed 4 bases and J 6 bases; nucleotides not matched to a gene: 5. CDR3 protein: CASSPAGVRNEQFF. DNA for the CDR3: TGCGCCAGCAGCCCAGCGGGAGTCCGCAATGAGCAGTTCTTC.

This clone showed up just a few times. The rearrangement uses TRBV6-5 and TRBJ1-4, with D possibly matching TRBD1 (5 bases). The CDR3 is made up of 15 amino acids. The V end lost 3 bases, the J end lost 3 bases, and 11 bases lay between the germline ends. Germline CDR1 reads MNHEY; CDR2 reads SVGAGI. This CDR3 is CASSYEGMANEKLFF. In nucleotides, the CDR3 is TGTGCCAGCAGTTATGAGGGGATGGCTAATGAAAAACTGTTTTTT.

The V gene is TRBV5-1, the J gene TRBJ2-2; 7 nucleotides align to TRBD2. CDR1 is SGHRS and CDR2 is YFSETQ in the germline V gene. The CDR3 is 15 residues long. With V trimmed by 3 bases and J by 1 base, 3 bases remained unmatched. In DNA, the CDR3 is TGCGCCAGCAGCTCGGGGACTATGAACACCGGGGAGCTGTTTTTT. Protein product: CASSSGTMNTGELFF.

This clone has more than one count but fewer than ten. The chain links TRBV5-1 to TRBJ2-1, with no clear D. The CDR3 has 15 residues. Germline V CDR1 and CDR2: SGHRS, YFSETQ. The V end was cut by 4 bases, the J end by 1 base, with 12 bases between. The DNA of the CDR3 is TGCGCCAGCAGCCCTGGTGGCAGTTCCTACAATGAGCAGTTCTTC. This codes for CASSPGGSSYNEQFF.

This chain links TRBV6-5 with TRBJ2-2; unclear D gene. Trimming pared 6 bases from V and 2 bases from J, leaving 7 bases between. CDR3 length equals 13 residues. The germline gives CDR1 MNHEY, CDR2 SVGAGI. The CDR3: CASSPTNTGELFF. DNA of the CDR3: TGTGCCAGCAGCCCTACCAACACCGGGGAGCTGTTTTTT.

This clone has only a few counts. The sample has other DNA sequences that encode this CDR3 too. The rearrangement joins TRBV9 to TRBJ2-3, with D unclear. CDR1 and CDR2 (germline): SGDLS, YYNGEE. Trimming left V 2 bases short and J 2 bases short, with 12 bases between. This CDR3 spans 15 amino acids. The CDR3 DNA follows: TGTGCCAGCAGCGTCTCCCCTCTTGACACAGATACGCAGTATTTT. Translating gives CASSVSPLDTDTQYF.

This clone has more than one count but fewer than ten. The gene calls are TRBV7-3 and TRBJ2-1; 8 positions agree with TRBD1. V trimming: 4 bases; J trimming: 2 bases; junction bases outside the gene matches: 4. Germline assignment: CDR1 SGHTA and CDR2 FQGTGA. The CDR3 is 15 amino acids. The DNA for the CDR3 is TGTGCCAGCAGCTCCCAGGGGGCTACCTACAATGAGCAGTTCTTC. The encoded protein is CASSSQGATYNEQFF.

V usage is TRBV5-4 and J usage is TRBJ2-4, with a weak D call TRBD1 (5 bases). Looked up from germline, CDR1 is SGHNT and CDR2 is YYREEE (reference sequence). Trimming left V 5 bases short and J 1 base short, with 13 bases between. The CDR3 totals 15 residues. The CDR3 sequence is CASSAAGKAKNIQYF. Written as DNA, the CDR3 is TGTGCCAGCAGTGCGGCAGGGAAGGCCAAAAACATTCAGTACTTC.

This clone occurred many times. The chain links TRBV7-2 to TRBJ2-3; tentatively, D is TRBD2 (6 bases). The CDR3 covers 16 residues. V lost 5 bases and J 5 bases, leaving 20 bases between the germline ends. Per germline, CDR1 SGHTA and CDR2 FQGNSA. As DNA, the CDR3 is TGTGCCAGCAGCCCCCACGCAGCTAGCGTGCGAGATACGCAGTATTTT. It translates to CASSPHAASVRDTQYF.

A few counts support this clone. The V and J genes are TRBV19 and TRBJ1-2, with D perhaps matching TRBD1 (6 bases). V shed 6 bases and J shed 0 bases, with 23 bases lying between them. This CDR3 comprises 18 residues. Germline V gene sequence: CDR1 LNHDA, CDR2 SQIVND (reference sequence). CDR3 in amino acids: CASSSQDSLGSTNYGYTF. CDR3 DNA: TGTGCCAGTAGCTCCCAGGACAGCTTAGGTTCCACTAACTATGGCTACACCTTC.

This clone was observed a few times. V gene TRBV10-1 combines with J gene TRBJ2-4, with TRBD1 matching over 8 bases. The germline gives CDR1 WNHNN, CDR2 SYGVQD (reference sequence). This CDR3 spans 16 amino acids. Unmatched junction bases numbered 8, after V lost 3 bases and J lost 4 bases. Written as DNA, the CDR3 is TGCGCCAGCAGTGACCCCCATGGACAGGGTAAAAACATTCAGTACTTC. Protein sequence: CASSDPHGQGKNIQYF.

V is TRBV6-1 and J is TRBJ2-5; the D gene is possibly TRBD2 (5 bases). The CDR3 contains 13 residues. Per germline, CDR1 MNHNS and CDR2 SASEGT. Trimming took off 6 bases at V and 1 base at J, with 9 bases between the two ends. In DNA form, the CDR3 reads TGTGCCAGCAGATCGGGGATCCAAGAGACCCAGTACTTC. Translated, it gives CASRSGIQETQYF.

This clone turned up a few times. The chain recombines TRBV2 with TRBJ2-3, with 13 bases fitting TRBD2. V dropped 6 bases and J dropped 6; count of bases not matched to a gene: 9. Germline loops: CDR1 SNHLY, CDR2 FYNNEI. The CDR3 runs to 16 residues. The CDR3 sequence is CASRRTSGGSGDTQYF. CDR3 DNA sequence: TGTGCCAGCAGGAGGACTAGCGGGGGTTCGGGGGATACGCAGTATTTT.

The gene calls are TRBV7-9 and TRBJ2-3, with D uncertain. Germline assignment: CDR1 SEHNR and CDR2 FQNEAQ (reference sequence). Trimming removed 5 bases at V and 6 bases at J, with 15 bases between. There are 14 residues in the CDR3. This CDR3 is CASSEMQRSDTQYF. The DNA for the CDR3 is TGTGCCAGCAGCGAGATGCAGCGATCGGATACGCAGTATTTT.

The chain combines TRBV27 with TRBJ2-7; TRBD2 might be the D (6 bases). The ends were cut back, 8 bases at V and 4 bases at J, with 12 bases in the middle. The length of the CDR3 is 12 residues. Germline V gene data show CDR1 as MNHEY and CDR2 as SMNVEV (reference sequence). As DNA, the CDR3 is TGTGCCAGCGGGGGACTTGCGTACGAGCAGTACTTC. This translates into CASGGLAYEQYF.

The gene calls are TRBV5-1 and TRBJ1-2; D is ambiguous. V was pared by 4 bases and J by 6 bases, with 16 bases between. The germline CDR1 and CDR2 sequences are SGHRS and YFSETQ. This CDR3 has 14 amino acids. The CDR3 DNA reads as TGCGCCAGCAGCCAGGTGTGGGGTGATAATGGCTACACCTTC. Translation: CASSQVWGDNGYTF.